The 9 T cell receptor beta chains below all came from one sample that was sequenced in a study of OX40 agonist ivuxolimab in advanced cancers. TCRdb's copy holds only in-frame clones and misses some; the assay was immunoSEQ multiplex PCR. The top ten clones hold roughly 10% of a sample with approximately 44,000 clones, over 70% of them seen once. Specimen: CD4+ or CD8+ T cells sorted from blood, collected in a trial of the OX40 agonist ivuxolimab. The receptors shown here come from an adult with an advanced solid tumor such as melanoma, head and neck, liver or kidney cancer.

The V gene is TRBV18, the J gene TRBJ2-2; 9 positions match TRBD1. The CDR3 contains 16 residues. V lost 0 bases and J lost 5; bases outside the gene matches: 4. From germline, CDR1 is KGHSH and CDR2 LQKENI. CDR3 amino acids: CASSPPGQGWTGELFF. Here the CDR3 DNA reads TGTGCCAGCTCACCACCGGGACAGGGTTGGACCGGGGAGCTGTTTTTT. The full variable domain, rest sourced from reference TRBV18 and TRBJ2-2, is NAGVMQNPRHLVRRRGQEARLRCSPMKGHSHVYWYRQLPEEGLKFMVYLQKENIIDESGMPKERFSAEFPKEGPSILRIQQVVRGDSAAYFCASSPPGQGWTGELFFGEGSRLTVL.

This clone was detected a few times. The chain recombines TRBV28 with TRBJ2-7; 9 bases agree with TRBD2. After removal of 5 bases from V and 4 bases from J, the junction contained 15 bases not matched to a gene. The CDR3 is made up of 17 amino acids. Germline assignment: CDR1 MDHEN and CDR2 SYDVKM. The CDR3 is CASSLVGGRAIVYEQYF. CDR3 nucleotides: TGTGCCAGCAGTCTAGTGGGCGGGAGGGCGATCGTTTACGAGCAGTACTTC.

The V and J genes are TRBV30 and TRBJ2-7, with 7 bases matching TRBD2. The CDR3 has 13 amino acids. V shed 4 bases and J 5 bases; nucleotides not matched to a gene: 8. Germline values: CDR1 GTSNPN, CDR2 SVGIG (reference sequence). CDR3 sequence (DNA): TGTGCCTGGAATGGGGGAGGGCCCCACGAGCAGTACTTC. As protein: CAWNGGGPHEQYF. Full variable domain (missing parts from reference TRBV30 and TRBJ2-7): SQTIHQWPATLVQPVGSPLSLECTVEGTSNPNLYWYRQAAGRGLQLLFYSVGIGQISSEVPQNLSASRPQDRQFILSSKKLLLSDSGFYLCAWNGGGPHEQYFGPGTRLTVT.

The CDR3 here is CSVGRAYEQYF. Here the CDR3 DNA reads TGCAGCGTTGGGAGGGCCTACGAGCAGTACTTC. V and J are TRBV29-1 and TRBJ2-7; tentatively, D is TRBD2 (6 bases). The CDR3 has 11 amino acids. CDR1 and CDR2 (germline): SQVTM, ANQGSEA. Trimming removed 4 bases at V and 2 bases at J, with 6 bases between.

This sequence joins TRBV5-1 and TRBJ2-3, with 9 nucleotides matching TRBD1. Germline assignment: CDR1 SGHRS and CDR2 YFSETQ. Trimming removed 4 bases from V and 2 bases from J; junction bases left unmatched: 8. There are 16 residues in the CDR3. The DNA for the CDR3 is TGCGCCAGCAGCCCCGGGACAGGGTCGTCCACAGATACGCAGTATTTT. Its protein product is CASSPGTGSSTDTQYF.

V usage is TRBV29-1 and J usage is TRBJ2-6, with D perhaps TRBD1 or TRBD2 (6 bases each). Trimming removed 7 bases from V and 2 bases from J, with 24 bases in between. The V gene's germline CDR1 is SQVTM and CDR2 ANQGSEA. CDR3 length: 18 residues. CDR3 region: CSARVGGERATGANVLTF. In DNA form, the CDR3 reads TGCAGCGCCCGTGTCGGGGGCGAGAGGGCTACTGGGGCCAACGTCCTGACTTTC.

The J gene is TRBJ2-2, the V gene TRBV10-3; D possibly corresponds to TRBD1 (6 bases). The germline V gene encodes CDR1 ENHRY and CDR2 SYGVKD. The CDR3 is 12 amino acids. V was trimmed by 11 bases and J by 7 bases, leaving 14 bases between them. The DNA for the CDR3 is TGTGCCTCCGAAGGGGGAATCGGGGAGCTGTTTTTT. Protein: CASEGGIGELFF.

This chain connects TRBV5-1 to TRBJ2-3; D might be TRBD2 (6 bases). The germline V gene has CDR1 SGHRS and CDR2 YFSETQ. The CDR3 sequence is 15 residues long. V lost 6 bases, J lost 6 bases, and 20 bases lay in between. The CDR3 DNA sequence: TGCGCCAGCACCCGGGGGACGCATGGGACCGATACGCAGTATTTT. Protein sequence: CASTRGTHGTDTQYF.

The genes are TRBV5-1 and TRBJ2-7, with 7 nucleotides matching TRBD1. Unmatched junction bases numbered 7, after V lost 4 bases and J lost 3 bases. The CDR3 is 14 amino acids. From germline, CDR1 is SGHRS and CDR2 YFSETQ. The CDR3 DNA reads TGCGCCAGCAGCGCCGGGACAGTGGTCTACGAGCAGTACTTC. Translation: CASSAGTVVYEQYF.